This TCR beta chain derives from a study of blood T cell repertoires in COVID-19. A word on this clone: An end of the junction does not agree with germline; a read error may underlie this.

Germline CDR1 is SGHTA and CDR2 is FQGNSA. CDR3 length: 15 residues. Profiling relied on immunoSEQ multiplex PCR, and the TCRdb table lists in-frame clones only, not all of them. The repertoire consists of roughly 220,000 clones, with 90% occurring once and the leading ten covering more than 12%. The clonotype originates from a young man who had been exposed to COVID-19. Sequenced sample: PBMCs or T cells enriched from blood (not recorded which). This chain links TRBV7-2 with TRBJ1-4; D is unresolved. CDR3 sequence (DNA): TGTGCCAGCAGCCTAAATAGCGGGAAGAATGGAAAACTGTTTTTT. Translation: CASSLNSGKNGKLFF.